This record concerns one TCR beta chain sequence. Germline V gene data show CDR1 as MDHEN and CDR2 as SYDVKM. The CDR3 contains 17 residues. V dropped 4 bases and J dropped 1; count of bases not matched to a gene: 8. The sample belongs to a study of blood T cell repertoires in COVID-19. Overall study: The United States, Italy and Spain provided the acute and convalescent COVID-19 samples. PBMCs, B-cell-depleted T cells, or T cells were the source of the cDNA or gDNA that made up the material.

Seattle patients were enrolled while actively infected and followed longitudinally. Original processing notes: The assay estimated nucleated cells by amplifying reference gene primers. Clones were read by immunoSEQ multiplex PCR, and TCRdb kept only the in-frame ones, dropping some. Clone size and V and J calls were adopted from that table, with D and trimming inferred from the DNA. The sample carries fewer than 350,000 clones, roughly 90% recorded once. This TCR was recovered from a woman in her 30s with COVID-19, enrolled during active disease. V is TRBV28 and J is TRBJ1-5, with 9 bases identical to TRBD1. The sample taken for sequencing was peripheral blood. The CDR3 here is CASSSAGTGRSNQPQHF. As DNA, the CDR3 is TGTGCCAGCAGTTCGGCCGGGACAGGGAGGAGCAATCAGCCCCAGCATTTT.